This T cell receptor beta chain is drawn from a study of response to subunit inactivated influenza vaccine. One entry per CDR3 protein results from TCRdb running MiXCR on the RT-PCR reads. Among 500,000 or so distinct CDR3 sequences, roughly 11% were seen once, and the ten largest hold around 12%. The V and J ends lost 1 base and 4 bases respectively, with 10 bases between them. Germline loops: CDR1 LNHNV, CDR2 YYDKDF (reference sequence). This CDR3 is 15 amino acids long. This clonotype was observed a handful of times. This clonotype was obtained from a man aged 45-65 years who received an inactivated influenza vaccine. The source was PBMCs from blood, collected more than 35 days after vaccination. V usage is TRBV15 and J usage is TRBJ2-2; weak D call: TRBD1 (6 bases). The CDR3 DNA reads TGTGCCACCAGCAGAGGGGACACCTCCACCGGGGAGCTGTTTTTT. Its translation: CATSRGDTSTGELFF. Using reference TRBV15 and TRBJ2-2 for the parts outside the CDR3, the full variable domain is DAMVIQNPRYQVTQFGKPVTLSCSQTLNHNVMYWYQQKSSQAPKLLFHYYDKDFNNEADTPDNFQSRRPNTSFCFLDIRSPGLGDTAMYLCATSRGDTSTGELFFGEGSRLTVL.